Following are 25 T cell receptor beta chains from one sample sequenced in a study of T cells in localized non-small cell lung cancer. This table comes from immunoSEQ multiplex PCR, and its TCRdb copy is limited to in-frame clones, with some not included. Of roughly 34,000 clones in the sample, approximately 90% were seen once. The sequencing used peripheral blood mononuclear cells, collected before any cancer treatment. The receptors stem from a man between 40 and 70 years old with stage III lung adenocarcinoma.

The V gene is TRBV11-2, the J gene TRBJ2-7; 14 bases are a match to TRBD2. Germline lookup yields CDR1 SGHAT and CDR2 FQNNGV. The J segment lost 4 bases and the V segment lost 5 bases, leaving 10 bases of the junction unmatched. The CDR3 runs to 17 residues. CDR3 loop: CASSRTSGGTPRYEQYF. The CDR3 nucleotides are TGTGCCAGCAGCCGGACTAGCGGGGGGACTCCTAGGTACGAGCAGTACTTC.

V usage is TRBV7-9 and J usage is TRBJ1-2; D uncertain. The germline V and J ends were trimmed by 0 bases and 3 bases, with 8 bases remaining between them. Germline loops: CDR1 SEHNR, CDR2 FQNEAQ (reference sequence). This CDR3 region has 14 residues. As DNA, the CDR3 is TGTGCCAGCAGCTTAGCCAGGCCGGACTATGGCTACACCTTC. Its translation: CASSLARPDYGYTF.

The chain couples TRBV2 to TRBJ2-1; the D gene is possibly TRBD2 (6 bases). The CDR3 runs to 14 residues. Germline V gives CDR1 SNHLY, CDR2 FYNNEI. The V end was cut by 2 bases, the J end by 9 bases, with 14 bases between. CDR3 bases: TGTGCCAGCAGTGAATCATCACAGCGGGTTGAGCAGTTCTTC. It translates to CASSESSQRVEQFF.

The rearrangement links TRBV6-5 to TRBJ1-1; weak D call: TRBD1 (6 bases). Germline loops: CDR1 MNHEY, CDR2 SVGAGI. The V end lost 2 bases, the J end lost 0 bases, and 13 bases lay between the germline ends. The CDR3 consists of 16 residues. CDR3 amino acids: CASSYGGALLNTEAFF. The CDR3 region has the DNA TGTGCCAGCAGTTACGGGGGGGCTTTGTTGAACACTGAAGCTTTCTTT.

The rearrangement joins TRBV13 to TRBJ1-2; D unclear. This CDR3 has 13 amino acids. Trimming cost V 6 bases and J 2 bases, with 10 bases left between them. CDR1 and CDR2 (germline): PRHDT, FYEKMQ (reference sequence). The CDR3 sequence: CASSRDQNYGYTF. The CDR3 region has the DNA TGTGCCAGCAGTCGAGATCAGAACTATGGCTACACCTTC.

The chain combines TRBV6-5 with TRBJ2-7; a possible D gene is TRBD1 (6 bases). V lost 6 bases and J lost 3, with 12 bases in between. Germline CDR1 MNHEY, CDR2 SVGAGI. This CDR3 region has 13 residues. The CDR3 region has the DNA TGTGCCAGCAGAGGGGGAATAAGCTACGAGCAGTACTTC. As protein: CASRGGISYEQYF.

This chain connects TRBV28 to TRBJ1-1, with 7 bases matching TRBD1. Germline trimming cut 2 bases from V and 1 base from J; bases unmatched to any gene: 16. Germline CDR1 MDHEN, CDR2 SYDVKM. The CDR3 totals 19 residues. For the CDR3, the DNA is TGTGCCAGCAGTTTACCCCTCCCCCCGAACAGGGGCCAGAACACTGAAGCTTTCTTT. Translating it yields CASSLPLPPNRGQNTEAFF.

This clone is a singleton in its sample. This chain links TRBV7-3 with TRBJ2-2; D is uncertain. Trimming pared 5 bases from V and 5 bases from J, leaving 24 bases between. The CDR3 runs 18 residues. The V gene's germline CDR1 is SGHTA and CDR2 FQGTGA. The CDR3 DNA reads as TGTGCCAGCAGCCCTCGAAGTAAAATCGGGTTAGCAACCGGGGAGCTGTTTTTT. Its translation: CASSPRSKIGLATGELFF.

V usage is TRBV7-9 and J usage is TRBJ2-4, with D maybe TRBD1 (6 bases). V lost 0 bases and J 7 bases, leaving 7 bases between the germline ends. CDR1 is SEHNR, CDR2 FQNEAQ, per germline (reference sequence). The length of the CDR3 is 13 residues. CDR3 nucleotides: TGTGCCAGCAGCTTAGCGCAGGGGAACATTCAGTACTTC. Its translation is CASSLAQGNIQYF.

A few counts support this clone. This chain links TRBV2 with TRBJ2-1; TRBD2 is a possible D gene (6 bases). Germline CDR1 and CDR2: SNHLY and FYNNEI. The CDR3 spans 16 residues. V was trimmed by 6 bases and J by 7 bases, leaving 22 bases between them. The CDR3 here is CASSAPGTPWGNEQFF. The CDR3 DNA is TGTGCCAGCAGCGCACCTGGGACTCCTTGGGGGAATGAGCAGTTCTTC.

The genes are TRBV7-2 and TRBJ2-3; TRBD1 aligns across 7 bases. J was trimmed by 1 base and V by 5 bases; bases with no gene match: 6. The CDR3 is 15 amino acids. CDR1 and CDR2 (germline): SGHTA, FQGNSA. CDR3: CASSLDRVGTDTQYF. Written as DNA, the CDR3 is TGTGCCAGCAGCCTCGACAGGGTCGGCACAGATACGCAGTATTTT.

This chain links TRBV6-4 with TRBJ2-1; 10 nucleotides agree with TRBD1. The CDR3 contains 15 residues. The germline V gene has CDR1 MRHNA and CDR2 SNTAGT. With V trimmed by 6 bases and J by 2 bases, 4 bases remained unmatched. CDR3 sequence: CASRETGGAYNEQFF. DNA of the CDR3: TGTGCCAGCAGGGAGACAGGGGGCGCCTACAATGAGCAGTTCTTC.

The V and J genes are TRBV5-1 and TRBJ2-7; 7 nucleotides match TRBD2. Germline V gene sequence: CDR1 SGHRS, CDR2 YFSETQ. The junction had 7 bases not matched to a gene; V was cut back by 1 base and J by 0 bases. The CDR3 runs to 16 residues. The CDR3 reads CASSLSGRTSSYEQYF. CDR3 in DNA: TGCGCCAGCAGCTTGTCGGGCAGGACTAGCTCCTACGAGCAGTACTTC.

The table lists this clone with a count of one. This chain connects TRBV11-2 to TRBJ2-1, with 8 bases that match TRBD1. Germline CDR1 reads SGHAT; CDR2 reads FQNNGV. This CDR3 region has 15 residues. The trim removed 4 bases at V and 0 bases at J, leaving 2 bases unmatched. This chain's CDR3 is CASSSGQASYNEQFF. The CDR3 region has the DNA TGTGCCAGCAGCTCGGGACAGGCCTCCTACAATGAGCAGTTCTTC.

The V gene is TRBV7-2, the J gene TRBJ1-1; D gene uncertain. The CDR3 contains 16 residues. The V and J ends lost 2 bases and 1 base respectively, with 14 bases between them. Germline V gives CDR1 SGHTA, CDR2 FQGNSA. CDR3 in DNA: TGTGCCAGCAGCTTATTTGGAGGTCTAGGGAACACTGAAGCTTTCTTT. This gives the protein CASSLFGGLGNTEAFF.

The chain links TRBV4-3 to TRBJ1-5, with D uncertain. Trimming took off 4 bases at V and 3 bases at J, with 10 bases between the two ends. Germline CDR1 is LGHNA and CDR2 is YSLEER. The length of the CDR3 is 14 residues. DNA for the CDR3: TGCGCCAGCAGCCCAGGAGTCGTCAATCAGCCCCAGCATTTT. Amino acid sequence: CASSPGVVNQPQHF.

The V and J genes are TRBV7-8 and TRBJ1-5, with D possibly being TRBD1 (6 bases). The V end lost 2 bases, the J end lost 5 bases, and 7 bases lay between the germline ends. CDR1 and CDR2 from the germline V gene are SGHVS and FQNEAQ. This CDR3 is built from 13 residues. The CDR3 nucleotides are TGTGCCAGCAGCTTATACAGGGATCAGCCCCAGCATTTT. Translated: CASSLYRDQPQHF.

The genes are TRBV5-5 and TRBJ1-1; D unresolved. This CDR3 is built from 12 residues. Germline lookup yields CDR1 SGHKS and CDR2 YYEKEE (reference sequence). Deletions cut 5 bases from V and 7 bases from J, with 12 bases between. The CDR3 sequence is CASRKTLGEAFF. CDR3 DNA: TGTGCCAGCAGGAAAACCCTGGGTGAAGCTTTCTTT.

The V call is TRBV29-1, the J call TRBJ2-3, with D perhaps assigned TRBD1 or TRBD2 (5 bases each). This CDR3 is 16 amino acids long. V dropped 8 bases and J dropped 0 bases, with 21 bases sitting between them. Germline V CDR1 and CDR2: SQVTM, ANQGSEA. The chain's CDR3 is CSHIKGRDRSTDTQYF. The CDR3 nucleotides are TGCAGCCATATAAAAGGAAGGGACCGGAGCACAGATACGCAGTATTTT.

The V call is TRBV6-5, the J call TRBJ1-1; 7 positions agree with TRBD1. Germline trimming cut 2 bases from V and 4 bases from J; bases unmatched to any gene: 4. The CDR3 has 14 amino acids. Germline assignment: CDR1 MNHEY and CDR2 SVGAGI. The CDR3 sequence: CASSYRGLGTEAFF. The CDR3 nucleotides read TGTGCCAGCAGTTACAGGGGGCTTGGCACTGAAGCTTTCTTT.

Here the CDR3 reads CASSGSRGGANTEAFF. The CDR3 coding sequence is TGCGCCAGCAGTGGAAGTAGAGGGGGCGCGAACACTGAAGCTTTCTTT. This rearrangement joins TRBV10-1 to TRBJ1-1; 7 nucleotides agree with TRBD1. V lost 4 bases, J lost 1 base, and 9 bases stayed unmatched. Germline assignment: CDR1 WNHNN and CDR2 SYGVQD (reference sequence). The length of the CDR3 is 16 residues.

This chain links TRBV7-2 with TRBJ2-5; no clear D. Trimming took 5 bases from V and 2 from J, leaving 3 bases between them. The CDR3 loop spans 11 amino acids. Germline loops: CDR1 SGHTA, CDR2 FQGNSA. The CDR3 DNA follows: TGTGCCAGCAGCCAACAAGAGACCCAGTACTTC. This translates into CASSQQETQYF.

The chain combines TRBV7-8 with TRBJ2-7; no definite D call. The V end lost 1 base, the J end lost 0 bases, and 10 bases lay between the germline ends. The V gene's germline CDR1 is SGHVS and CDR2 FQNEAQ. The CDR3 loop spans 15 amino acids. CDR3 sequence (DNA): TGTGCCAGCAGCTTAGGGGGTCTCATCTCCTACGAGCAGTACTTC. Encoded protein: CASSLGGLISYEQYF.

V usage is TRBV5-1 and J usage is TRBJ2-1; 10 nucleotides line up with TRBD2. Trimming cost V 2 bases and J 5 bases; bases outside gene matches: 7. CDR3 length: 16 amino acids. Germline V gene sequence: CDR1 SGHRS, CDR2 YFSETQ. The DNA for the CDR3 is TGCGCCAGCAGCTTCCCTCGACTAGCGGGTGACAATGAGCAGTTCTTC. Its protein is CASSFPRLAGDNEQFF.

The chain has TRBV7-2 and TRBJ1-3, with D maybe TRBD1 (5 bases). Per the germline V gene, CDR1 is SGHTA and CDR2 is FQGNSA. CDR3 length: 15 residues. V shed 5 bases and J shed 2 bases, with 13 bases lying between them. The chain's CDR3 is CASSQSSGAGNTIYF. CDR3 nucleotides: TGTGCCAGCAGCCAGTCATCGGGGGCTGGAAACACCATATATTTT.